This T cell receptor beta chain was captured by sequencing in a study of CD8+ T cells in alopecia areata. Of note for this clone: The antigen is not known.

Reverse transcribed after extraction, RNA yielded cDNA as the sequencing template. Data came from immunoSEQ multiplex PCR; TCRdb stores just in-frame clones and leaves some out. The sample has about 160,000 clones, about 90% seen once. Trimming stripped 6 bases from V and 3 bases from J, with 15 bases between. CDR1 is MNHNS and CDR2 is SASEGT in the germline V gene. This CDR3 is 14 amino acids long. Study results and caveats: Besides other cells, scalp samples also yield sequences of resident alphabeta T cells from normal skin. Clonality exceeded that of normal scalp in lesional scalp, most notably in alopecia totalis/universalis.

This rearrangement joins TRBV6-1 to TRBJ2-7, with D maybe TRBD2 (6 bases). The TCR sequence derives from a human donor with alopecia areata. The starting material was CD8+ T cells sorted from blood, obtained at week 0. The DNA of the CDR3 is TGTGCCAGCAGACGCCCGGGAGAACTCTACGAGCAGTACTTC. It is translated as CASRRPGELYEQYF.